Shown below are 6 T cell receptor beta chains from a single sample sequenced in a study of post-analysis software for immune sequencing data. Broader study findings: A few TRBV segments (TRBV5-6, TRBV5-1 and TRBV20-1 among them) occurred more frequently in patients than in controls.

Their recognized antigens are unknown. Carried by the TCR beta cDNA libraries were unique molecular identifiers. From the PCR reads, TCRdb called clonotypes with MiXCR, one entry per CDR3 protein. The sample includes about half a million distinct CDR3 sequences, roughly 45% of them seen just once. The sample was blood. Source of these receptors: a girl between 5 and 17 years old with multiple sclerosis.

This clonotype was counted only a few times. The chain combines TRBV5-4 with TRBJ2-5; TRBD1 might be the D (6 bases). The ends were cut back, 5 bases at V and 5 bases at J, with 22 bases in the middle. Looked up from germline, CDR1 is SGHNT and CDR2 is YYREEE (reference sequence). The CDR3 length is 16 residues. In DNA, the CDR3 is TGTGCCAGCAGTTTGTCGAACAGGGTCATAGGGGAGACCCAGTACTTC. Amino acid sequence: CASSLSNRVIGETQYF.

This clonotype was counted only a few times. A junction end diverges from the germline sequence, so it may reflect a read error. The genes are TRBV7-2 and TRBJ2-1, with D unclear. Germline-derived CDR1 and CDR2 are SGHTA and FQGNSA. This CDR3 has 13 amino acids. The CDR3 coding sequence is TGTGCCAGTAGCTCCCACCCCCTAAATGAGCAGTTCTTC. Translating gives CASSSHPLNEQFF.

V and J are TRBV7-8 and TRBJ2-1; weak D call: TRBD2 (6 bases). The CDR3 contains 16 residues. Germline loops: CDR1 SGHVS, CDR2 FQNEAQ. Trimming left V 3 bases short and J 1 base short, with 13 bases between. Written as DNA, the CDR3 is TGTGCCAGCAGCTTGGGAATAGCGGTTTCCTACAATGAGCAGTTCTTC. Its protein product is CASSLGIAVSYNEQFF.

This clonotype was seen a few times. The V call is TRBV3-1, the J call TRBJ2-7; possibly TRBD1 for D (6 bases). Germline CDR1 reads LGHDT; CDR2 reads YNNKEL (reference sequence). There are 15 residues in the CDR3. V lost 0 bases to trimming and J lost 2 bases, with 11 bases between them. The CDR3 here is CASSQEGDMTYEQYF. CDR3 bases: TGTGCCAGCAGCCAAGAGGGGGACATGACCTACGAGCAGTACTTC.

The genes are TRBV9 and TRBJ2-3, with TRBD1 as a possible D gene (6 bases). The germline CDR1 and CDR2 sequences are SGDLS and YYNGEE. V was cut by 0 bases and J by 1 base, with 12 bases left in between. CDR3 length: 16 amino acids. CDR3 in DNA: TGTGCCAGCAGCGTAGGGCACAGGGTGGGCACAGATACGCAGTATTTT. It specifies CASSVGHRVGTDTQYF.

The rearrangement uses TRBV20-1 and TRBJ1-1, with D unresolved. Germline V gene lookup returns CDR1 DFQATT and CDR2 SNEGSKA (reference sequence). There are 15 residues in the CDR3. Trimming took off 2 bases at V and 2 bases at J, with 15 bases between the two ends. The CDR3 loop reads CSARHRALLNTEAFF. In DNA, the CDR3 is TGCAGTGCTAGACACCGAGCCTTACTAAACACTGAAGCTTTCTTT.